This T cell receptor (beta chain) stems from a study of graft-versus-host responses after intestinal transplantation. V lost 2 bases, J lost 11 bases, and 30 bases lay in between. This CDR3 is built from 17 residues. CDR1 and CDR2 (germline): SQVTM, ANQGSEA. This clone was counted a few times. TCRdb's copy holds only in-frame clones and misses some; the assay was immunoSEQ multiplex PCR. The sample carries 95,000 or so clones, 90% recorded once. The receptor was derived from a human patient who received an intestinal transplant, so some T cells may come from the graft donor. J is TRBJ1-1 and V is TRBV29-1; D perhaps matches TRBD1 (6 bases). The sequenced sample was PBMCs, obtained 450 to 480 days after intestinal transplant. DNA for the CDR3: TGCAGCGTTGAACTCTTCTACAGGGACACGACAGTGGACAAGGCTTTCTTT. Its translation: CSVELFYRDTTVDKAFF.